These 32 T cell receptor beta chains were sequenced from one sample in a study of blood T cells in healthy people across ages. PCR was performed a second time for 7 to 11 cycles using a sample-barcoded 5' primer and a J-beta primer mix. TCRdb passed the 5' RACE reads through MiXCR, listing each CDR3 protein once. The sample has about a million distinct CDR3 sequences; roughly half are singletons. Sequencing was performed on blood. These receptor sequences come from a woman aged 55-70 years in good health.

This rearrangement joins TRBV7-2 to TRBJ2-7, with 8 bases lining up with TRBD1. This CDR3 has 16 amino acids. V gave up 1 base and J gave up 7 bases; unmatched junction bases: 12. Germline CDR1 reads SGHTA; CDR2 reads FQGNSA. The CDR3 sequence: CASSLEGGAGGNEQYF. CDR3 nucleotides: TGTGCCAGCAGCTTAGAGGGCGGGGCAGGGGGCAATGAGCAGTACTTC.

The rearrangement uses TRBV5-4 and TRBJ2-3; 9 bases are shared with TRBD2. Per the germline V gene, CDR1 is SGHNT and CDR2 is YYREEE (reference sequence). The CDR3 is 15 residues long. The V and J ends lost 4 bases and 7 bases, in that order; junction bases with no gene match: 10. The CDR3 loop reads CASSTAGGRPNTQYF. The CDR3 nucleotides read TGTGCCAGCAGCACGGCGGGGGGGCGCCCTAATACGCAGTATTTT.

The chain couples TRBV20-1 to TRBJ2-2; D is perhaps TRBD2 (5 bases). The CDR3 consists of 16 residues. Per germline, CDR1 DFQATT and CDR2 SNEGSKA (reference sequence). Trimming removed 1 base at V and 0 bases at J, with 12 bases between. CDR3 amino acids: CSARVSGVTNTGELFF. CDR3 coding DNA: TGCAGTGCTAGAGTATCCGGGGTTACGAACACCGGGGAGCTGTTTTTT.

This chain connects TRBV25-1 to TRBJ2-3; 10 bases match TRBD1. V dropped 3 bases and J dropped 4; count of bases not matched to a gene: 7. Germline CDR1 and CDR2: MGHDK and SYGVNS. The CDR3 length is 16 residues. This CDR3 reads CASSEPGQGMADTQYF. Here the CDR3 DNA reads TGTGCCAGCAGTGAGCCGGGACAGGGGATGGCAGATACGCAGTATTTT. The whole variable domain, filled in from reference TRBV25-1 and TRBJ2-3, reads EADIYQTPRYLVIGTGKKITLECSQTMGHDKMYWYQQDPGMELHLIHYSYGVNSTEKGDLSSESTVSRIRTEHFPLTLESARPSHTSQYLCASSEPGQGMADTQYFGPGTRLTVL.

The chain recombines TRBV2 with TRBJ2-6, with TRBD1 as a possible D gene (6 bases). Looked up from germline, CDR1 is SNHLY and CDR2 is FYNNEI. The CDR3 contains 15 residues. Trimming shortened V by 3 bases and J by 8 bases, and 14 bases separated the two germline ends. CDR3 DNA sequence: TGTGCCAGCAGTGAGCTACAGGGAAATTCCAACGTCCTGACTTTC. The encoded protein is CASSELQGNSNVLTF.

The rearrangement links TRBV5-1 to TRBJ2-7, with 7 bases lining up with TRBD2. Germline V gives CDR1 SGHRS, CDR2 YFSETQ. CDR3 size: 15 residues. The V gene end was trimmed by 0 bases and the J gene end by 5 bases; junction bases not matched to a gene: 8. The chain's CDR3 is CASSLAGGNEHEQYF. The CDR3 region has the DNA TGCGCCAGCAGCTTGGCGGGGGGAAACGAGCACGAGCAGTACTTC.

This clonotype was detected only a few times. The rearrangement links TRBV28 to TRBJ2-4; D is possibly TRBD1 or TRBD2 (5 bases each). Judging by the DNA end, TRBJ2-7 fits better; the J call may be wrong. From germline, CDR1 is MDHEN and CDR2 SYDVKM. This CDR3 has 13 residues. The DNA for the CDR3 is TGTGCCAGCACCACGCCTGGGGGCTACGAGCAGTACTTC. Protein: CASTTPGGYEQYF.

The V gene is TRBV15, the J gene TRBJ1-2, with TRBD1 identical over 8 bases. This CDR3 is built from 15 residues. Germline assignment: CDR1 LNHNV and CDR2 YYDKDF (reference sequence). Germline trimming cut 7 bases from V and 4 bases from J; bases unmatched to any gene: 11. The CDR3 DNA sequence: TGTGCCACCACGACCGAGGACAGGGCTTCCTATGGCTACACCTTC. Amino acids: CATTTEDRASYGYTF. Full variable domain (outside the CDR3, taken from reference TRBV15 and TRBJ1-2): DAMVIQNPRYQVTQFGKPVTLSCSQTLNHNVMYWYQQKSSQAPKLLFHYYDKDFNNEADTPDNFQSRRPNTSFCFLDIRSPGLGDTAMYLCATTTEDRASYGYTFGSGTRLTVV.

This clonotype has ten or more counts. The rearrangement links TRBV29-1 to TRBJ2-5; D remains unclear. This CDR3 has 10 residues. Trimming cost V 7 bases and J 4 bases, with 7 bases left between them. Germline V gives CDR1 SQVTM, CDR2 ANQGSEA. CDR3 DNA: TGCAGCGCTGGAAGAGAGACCCAGTACTTC. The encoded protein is CSAGRETQYF.

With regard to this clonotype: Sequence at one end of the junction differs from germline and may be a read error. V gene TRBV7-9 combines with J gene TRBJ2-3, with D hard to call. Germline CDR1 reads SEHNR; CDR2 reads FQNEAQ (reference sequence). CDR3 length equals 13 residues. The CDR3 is CASSSPLTDTQYF. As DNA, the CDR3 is TGCGCCAGCAGCTCGCCCCTAACAGATACGCAGTATTTT.

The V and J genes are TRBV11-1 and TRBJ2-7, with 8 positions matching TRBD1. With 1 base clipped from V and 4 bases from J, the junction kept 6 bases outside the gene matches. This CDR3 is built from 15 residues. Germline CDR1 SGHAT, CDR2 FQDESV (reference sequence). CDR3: CASSLGWTGLYEQYF. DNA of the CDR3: TGTGCCAGCAGCTTAGGTTGGACAGGGCTGTACGAGCAGTACTTC.

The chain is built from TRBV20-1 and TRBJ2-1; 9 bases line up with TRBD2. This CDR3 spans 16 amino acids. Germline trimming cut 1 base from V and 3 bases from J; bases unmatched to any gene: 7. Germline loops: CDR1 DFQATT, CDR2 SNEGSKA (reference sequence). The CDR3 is CSARGGLAGNYNEQFF. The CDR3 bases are TGCAGTGCTAGAGGAGGTCTAGCGGGGAACTACAATGAGCAGTTCTTC.

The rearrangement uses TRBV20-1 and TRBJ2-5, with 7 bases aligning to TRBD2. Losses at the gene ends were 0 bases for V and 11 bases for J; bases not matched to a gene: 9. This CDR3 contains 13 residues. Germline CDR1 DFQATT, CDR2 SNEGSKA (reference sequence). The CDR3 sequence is CSAREQLLAEQYF. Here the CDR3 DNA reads TGCAGTGCTAGAGAGCAGTTGCTAGCGGAGCAGTACTTC.

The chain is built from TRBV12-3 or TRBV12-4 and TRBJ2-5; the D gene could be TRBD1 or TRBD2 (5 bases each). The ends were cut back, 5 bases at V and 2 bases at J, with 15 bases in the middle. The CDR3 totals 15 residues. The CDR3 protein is CASSNRDGRQETQYF. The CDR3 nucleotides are TGTGCCAGCAGTAACCGGGACGGAAGACAAGAGACCCAGTACTTC.

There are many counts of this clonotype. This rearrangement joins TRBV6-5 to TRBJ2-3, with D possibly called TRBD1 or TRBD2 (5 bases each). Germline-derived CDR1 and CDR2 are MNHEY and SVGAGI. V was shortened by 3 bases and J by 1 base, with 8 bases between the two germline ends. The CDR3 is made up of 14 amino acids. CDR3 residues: CASSYRDGTDTQYF. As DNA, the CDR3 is TGTGCCAGCAGTTATCGGGACGGCACAGATACGCAGTATTTT.

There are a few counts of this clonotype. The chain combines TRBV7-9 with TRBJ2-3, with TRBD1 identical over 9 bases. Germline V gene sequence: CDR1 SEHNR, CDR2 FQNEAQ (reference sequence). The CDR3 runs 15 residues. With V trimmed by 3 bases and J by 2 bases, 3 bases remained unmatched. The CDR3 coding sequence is TGTGCCAGCAGCTTCGACAGGGGGTACACAGATACGCAGTATTTT. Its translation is CASSFDRGYTDTQYF.

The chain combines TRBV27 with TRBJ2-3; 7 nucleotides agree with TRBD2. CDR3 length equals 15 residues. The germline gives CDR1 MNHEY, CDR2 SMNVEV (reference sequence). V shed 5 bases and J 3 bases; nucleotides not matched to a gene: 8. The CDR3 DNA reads TGTGCCAGCAGTCCCCCGCCTAGCGGAACAGATACGCAGTATTTT. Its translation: CASSPPPSGTDTQYF.

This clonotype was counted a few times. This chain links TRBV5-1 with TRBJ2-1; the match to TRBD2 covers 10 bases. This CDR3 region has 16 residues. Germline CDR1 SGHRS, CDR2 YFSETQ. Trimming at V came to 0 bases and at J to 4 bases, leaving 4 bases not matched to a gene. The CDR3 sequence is CASSLGPGLAYNEQFF. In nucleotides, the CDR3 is TGCGCCAGCAGCTTGGGACCGGGACTAGCGTACAATGAGCAGTTCTTC.

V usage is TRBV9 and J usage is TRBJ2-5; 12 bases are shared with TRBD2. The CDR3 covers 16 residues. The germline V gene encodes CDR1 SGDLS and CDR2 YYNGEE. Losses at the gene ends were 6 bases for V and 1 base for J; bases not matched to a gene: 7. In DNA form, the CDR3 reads TGTGCCAGCACCAGACTAGCGGGAGAGCCCCAAGAGACCCAGTACTTC. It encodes CASTRLAGEPQETQYF.

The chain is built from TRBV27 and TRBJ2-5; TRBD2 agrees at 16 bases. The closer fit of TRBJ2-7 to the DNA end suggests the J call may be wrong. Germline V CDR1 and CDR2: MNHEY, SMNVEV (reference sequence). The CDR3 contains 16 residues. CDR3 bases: TGTGCCAGCAGGAGGGGACTAGCGGGAGGGGTCCACGAGCAGTACTTC. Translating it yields CASRRGLAGGVHEQYF.

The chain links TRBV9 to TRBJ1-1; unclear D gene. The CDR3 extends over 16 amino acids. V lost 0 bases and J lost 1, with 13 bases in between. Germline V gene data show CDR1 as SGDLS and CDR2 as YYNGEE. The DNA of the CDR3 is TGTGCCAGCAGCGTAGTCGGTGGGGTACGGAACACTGAAGCTTTCTTT. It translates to CASSVVGGVRNTEAFF.

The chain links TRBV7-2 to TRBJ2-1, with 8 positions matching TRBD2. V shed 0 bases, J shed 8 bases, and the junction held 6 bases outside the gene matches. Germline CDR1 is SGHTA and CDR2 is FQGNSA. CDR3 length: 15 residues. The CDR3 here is CASSLAGTSKDEQFF. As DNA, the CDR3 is TGTGCCAGCAGCTTAGCAGGGACTAGTAAGGATGAGCAGTTCTTC.

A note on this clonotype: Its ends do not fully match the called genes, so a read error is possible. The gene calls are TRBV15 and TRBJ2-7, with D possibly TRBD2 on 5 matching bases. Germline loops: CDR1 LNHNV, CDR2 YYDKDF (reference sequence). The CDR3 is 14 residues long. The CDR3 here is CANSRKADRDQQYF. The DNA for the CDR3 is TGTGCCAACAGCAGAAAAGCCGACCGGGATCAGCAGTACTTC.

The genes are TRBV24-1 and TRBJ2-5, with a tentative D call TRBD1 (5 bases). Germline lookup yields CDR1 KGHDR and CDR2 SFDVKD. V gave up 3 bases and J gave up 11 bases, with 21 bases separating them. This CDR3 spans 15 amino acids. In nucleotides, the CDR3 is TGTGCCACCAGTGATAGGGGCCGGCTGAGCAATGAGCAGTACTTC. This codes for CATSDRGRLSNEQYF.

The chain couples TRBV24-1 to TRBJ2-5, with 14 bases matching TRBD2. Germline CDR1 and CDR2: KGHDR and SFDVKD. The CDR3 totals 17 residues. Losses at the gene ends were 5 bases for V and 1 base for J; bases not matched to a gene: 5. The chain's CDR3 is CATSAGTSGSSQETQYF. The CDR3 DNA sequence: TGTGCCACCAGTGCGGGGACTAGCGGGAGTTCCCAAGAGACCCAGTACTTC.

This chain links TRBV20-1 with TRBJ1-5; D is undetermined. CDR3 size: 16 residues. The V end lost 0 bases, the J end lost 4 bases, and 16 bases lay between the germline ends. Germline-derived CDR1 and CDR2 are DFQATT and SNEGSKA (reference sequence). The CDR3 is CSARDRARAFNQPQHF. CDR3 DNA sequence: TGCAGTGCTAGAGACCGGGCGCGGGCGTTTAATCAGCCCCAGCATTTT.

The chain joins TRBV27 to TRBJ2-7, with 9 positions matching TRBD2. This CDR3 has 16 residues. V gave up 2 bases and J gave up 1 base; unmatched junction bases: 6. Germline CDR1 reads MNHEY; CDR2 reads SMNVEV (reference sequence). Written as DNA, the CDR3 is TGTGCCAGCAGTTTAAGTCTAGCGGGGATGTCCTACGAGCAGTACTTC. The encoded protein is CASSLSLAGMSYEQYF.

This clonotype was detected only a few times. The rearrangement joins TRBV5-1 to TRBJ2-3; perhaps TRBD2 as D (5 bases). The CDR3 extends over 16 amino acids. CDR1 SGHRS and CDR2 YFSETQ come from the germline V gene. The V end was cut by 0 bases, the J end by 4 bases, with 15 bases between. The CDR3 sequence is CASSLGTRDMADTQYF. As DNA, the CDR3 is TGCGCCAGCAGCTTGGGGACTCGCGATATGGCAGATACGCAGTATTTT.

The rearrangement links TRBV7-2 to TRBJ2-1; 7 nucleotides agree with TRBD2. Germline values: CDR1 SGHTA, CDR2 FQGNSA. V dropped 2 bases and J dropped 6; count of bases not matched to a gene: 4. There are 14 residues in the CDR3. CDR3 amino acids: CASSLSGTINEQFF. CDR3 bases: TGTGCCAGCAGCTTATCCGGGACTATCAATGAGCAGTTCTTC.

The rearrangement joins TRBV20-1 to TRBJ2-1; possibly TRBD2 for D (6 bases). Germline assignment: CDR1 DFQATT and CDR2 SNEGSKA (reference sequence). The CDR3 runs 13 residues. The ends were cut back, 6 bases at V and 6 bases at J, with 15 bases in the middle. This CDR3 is CSATSDGGNEQFF. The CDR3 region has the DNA TGCAGTGCCACTTCGGACGGGGGCAATGAGCAGTTCTTC.

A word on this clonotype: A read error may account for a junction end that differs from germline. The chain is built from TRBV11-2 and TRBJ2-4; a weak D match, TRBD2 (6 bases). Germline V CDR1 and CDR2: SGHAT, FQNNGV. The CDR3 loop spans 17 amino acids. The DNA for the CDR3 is TGTGCCAGCAGCTTAGGGGGACTTTCATTAGCCAAAAACATTCGGTACTTC. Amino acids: CASSLGGLSLAKNIRYF.

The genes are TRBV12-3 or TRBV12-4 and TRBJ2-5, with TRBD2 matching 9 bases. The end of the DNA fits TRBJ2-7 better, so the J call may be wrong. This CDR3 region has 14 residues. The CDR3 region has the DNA TGTGCCAGCAGTTTTAGCGGGAGCGAAGACGAGCAGTACTTC. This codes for CASSFSGSEDEQYF.